Following are 17 T cell receptor beta chains from one sample sequenced in a study of Ad26.COV2.S vaccination and SARS-CoV-2 variants. Repertoires were generated with immunoSEQ multiplex PCR, while TCRdb's copy carries only in-frame clones and drops some. Counted here are fewer than 100,000 clones, under 90% occurring once; the ten biggest clones make up 16%. The source material was peripheral blood, sampled after recovery from COVID-19. Source of these receptors: a human donor who had recovered from COVID-19.

The CDR3 loop reads CASSPSGNTDTQYF. In DNA, the CDR3 is TGTGCCAGCAGCCCAAGCGGGAACACAGATACGCAGTATTTT. The V gene is TRBV7-9, the J gene TRBJ2-3, with 7 bases aligning to TRBD2. V trimming: 5 bases; J trimming: 2 bases; junction bases outside the gene matches: 4. CDR1 SEHNR and CDR2 FQNEAQ come from the germline V gene (reference sequence). This CDR3 is built from 14 residues.

The rearrangement links TRBV11-3 to TRBJ2-5; 7 nucleotides align to TRBD1. The CDR3 runs 14 residues. Germline CDR1 is SGHNT and CDR2 is YENEEA. V lost 5 bases to trimming and J lost 4 bases; unmatched junction nucleotides: 7. In DNA form, the CDR3 reads TGTGCCAGCAGCGCGAGCGACAGGGTAGAGACCCAGTACTTC. It codes for CASSASDRVETQYF. The full variable domain, completed using reference TRBV11-3 and TRBJ2-5, is EAGVVQSPRYKIIEKKQPVAFWCNPISGHNTLYWYLQNLGQGPELLIRYENEEAVDDSQLPKDRFSAERLKGVDSTLKIQPAELGDSAVYLCASSASDRVETQYFGPGTRLLVL.

Written as DNA, the CDR3 is TGTGCCAGCAGCCAGCGGACAGGTTGGAACACTGAAGCTTTCTTT. As protein: CASSQRTGWNTEAFF. This chain links TRBV27 with TRBJ1-1; TRBD1 matches 7 bases. Germline-derived CDR1 and CDR2 are MNHEY and SMNVEV (reference sequence). Losses at the gene ends were 6 bases for V and 1 base for J; bases not matched to a gene: 8. The CDR3 covers 15 residues.

The gene calls are TRBV5-4 and TRBJ2-1, with 9 nucleotides matching TRBD2. Looked up from germline, CDR1 is SGHNT and CDR2 is YYREEE (reference sequence). Losses at the gene ends were 4 bases for V and 7 bases for J; bases not matched to a gene: 9. CDR3 length: 15 amino acids. The DNA for the CDR3 is TGTGCCAGCAGCCAAGGACTAGCGTCGGGGAATGAGCAGTTCTTC. Translating gives CASSQGLASGNEQFF.

This clone was found a few times. The chain carries TRBV5-1 and TRBJ1-5, with 9 positions matching TRBD1. There are 14 residues in the CDR3. V lost 2 bases and J lost 4; bases outside the gene matches: 1. Germline values: CDR1 SGHRS, CDR2 YFSETQ. The CDR3 DNA sequence: TGCGCCAGCAGCTTCGGACAGGGGAATCAGCCCCAGCATTTT. Protein: CASSFGQGNQPQHF. Full variable domain (outside the CDR3, taken from reference TRBV5-1 and TRBJ1-5): KAGVTQTPRYLIKTRGQQVTLSCSPISGHRSVSWYQQTPGQGLQFLFEYFSETQRNKGNFPGRFSGRQFSNSRSEMNVSTLELGDSALYLCASSFGQGNQPQHFGDGTRLSIL.

The chain carries TRBV4-3 and TRBJ2-7; D not certain. Trimming cost V 0 bases and J 3 bases, with 9 bases left between them. There are 14 residues in the CDR3. CDR1 and CDR2 (germline): LGHNA, YSLEER. CDR3 residues: CASSQDHGDYEQYF. Here the CDR3 DNA reads TGCGCCAGCAGCCAAGATCATGGGGACTACGAGCAGTACTTC.

V gene TRBV7-9 combines with J gene TRBJ2-3, with a weak D call TRBD1 (6 bases). CDR1 is SEHNR and CDR2 is FQNEAQ in the germline V gene (reference sequence). CDR3 length: 15 residues. Trimming removed 10 bases at V and 0 bases at J, with 17 bases between. The CDR3 sequence is CAILDPGHSTDTQYF. The CDR3 DNA sequence: TGTGCCATCTTAGACCCGGGACATAGCACAGATACGCAGTATTTT.

The chain has TRBV4-2 and TRBJ2-1; D assignment may be TRBD1 or TRBD2 (5 bases each). The germline V gene encodes CDR1 LGHNA and CDR2 YNFKEQ. This CDR3 contains 13 residues. The V and J ends lost 4 bases and 8 bases respectively, with 12 bases between them. CDR3 protein: CASSPHGTDEQFF. CDR3 DNA: TGTGCCAGCAGCCCCCACGGGACGGATGAGCAGTTCTTC.

The chain joins TRBV19 to TRBJ1-2, with D possibly TRBD1 on 6 matching bases. This CDR3 is built from 11 residues. V lost 10 bases and J 4 bases, leaving 10 bases between the germline ends. Germline CDR1 is LNHDA and CDR2 is SQIVND (reference sequence). For the CDR3, the DNA is TGTGCCACAGGGACATCCTATGGCTACACCTTC. It codes for CATGTSYGYTF. Looking up the rest from reference TRBV19 and TRBJ1-2 gives the full variable domain: DGGITQSPKYLFRKEGQNVTLSCEQNLNHDAMYWYRQDPGQGLRLIYYSQIVNDFQKGDIAEGYSVSREKKESFPLTVTSAQKNPTAFYLCATGTSYGYTFGSGTRLTVV.

This chain's CDR3 is CASNPTGDGYTF. As DNA, the CDR3 is TGTGCCAGTAACCCGACGGGGGATGGCTACACCTTC. The V and J genes are TRBV12-3 or TRBV12-4 and TRBJ1-2; tentatively, D is TRBD1 (5 bases). This CDR3 comprises 12 residues. V gave up 9 bases and J gave up 6 bases, with 14 bases separating them.

This clone was seen a single time. The chain links TRBV11-3 to TRBJ1-1; D is possibly TRBD1 (5 bases). Germline CDR1 reads SGHNT; CDR2 reads YENEEA. The V and J ends lost 6 bases and 5 bases respectively, with 22 bases between them. This CDR3 region has 16 residues. In DNA, the CDR3 is TGTGCCAGCAGACTCATTATAATGGGGCGAAGGACTGAAGCTTTCTTT. Protein: CASRLIIMGRRTEAFF.

The chain has TRBV7-2 and TRBJ1-2; D not certain. This CDR3 has 14 residues. CDR1 is SGHTA and CDR2 is FQGNSA in the germline V gene. V gave up 1 base and J gave up 8 bases, with 14 bases separating them. CDR3 DNA: TGTGCCAGCAGCTTAGGTTCCTTGAGGTACGGCTACACCTTC. It codes for CASSLGSLRYGYTF. Combining the CDR3 with reference TRBV7-2 and TRBJ1-2 gives the whole variable domain GAGVSQSPSNKVTEKGKDVELRCDPISGHTALYWYRQSLGQGLEFLIYFQGNSAPDKSGLPSDRFSAERTGGSVSTLTIQRTQQEDSAVYLCASSLGSLRYGYTFGSGTRLTVV.

V and J are TRBV28 and TRBJ2-3, with 10 bases aligning to TRBD2. CDR3 length: 17 amino acids. Germline V gene lookup returns CDR1 MDHEN and CDR2 SYDVKM. V gave up 0 bases and J gave up 1 base; unmatched junction bases: 4. The CDR3 nucleotides are TGTGCCAGCAGTTTATGGCTAGCGGGAGTTGGCACAGATACGCAGTATTTT. Its translation: CASSLWLAGVGTDTQYF.

The genes are TRBV5-4 and TRBJ2-3, with 11 bases matching TRBD2. The CDR3 loop spans 16 amino acids. The germline gives CDR1 SGHNT, CDR2 YYREEE (reference sequence). V lost 4 bases and J lost 1; bases outside the gene matches: 5. The DNA for the CDR3 is TGTGCCAGCAGCACGGGGACTAGCGGTGGCACAGATACGCAGTATTTT. It translates to CASSTGTSGGTDTQYF.

V and J are TRBV11-3 and TRBJ2-5; TRBD1 matches 11 bases. The trim removed 4 bases at V and 6 bases at J, leaving 4 bases unmatched. Germline V gene lookup returns CDR1 SGHNT and CDR2 YENEEA. The CDR3 has 14 residues. Here the CDR3 reads CASSYGQGAKTQYF. The CDR3 DNA is TGTGCCAGCAGCTACGGACAGGGGGCAAAGACCCAGTACTTC.

This chain connects TRBV25-1 to TRBJ2-3; D uncertain. The V end lost 3 bases, the J end lost 5 bases, and 9 bases lay between the germline ends. In germline, CDR1 is MGHDK, CDR2 SYGVNS. This CDR3 region has 13 residues. CDR3 in amino acids: CASSELYGDTQYF. The CDR3 region has the DNA TGTGCCAGCAGTGAGCTCTATGGAGATACGCAGTATTTT.

This chain uses TRBV7-9 with TRBJ2-7; the D gene could be TRBD1 or TRBD2 (6 bases each). The germline V gene encodes CDR1 SEHNR and CDR2 FQNEAQ (reference sequence). This CDR3 has 16 residues. V lost 0 bases, J lost 4 bases, and 16 bases lay in between. CDR3 sequence reads: CASSLAQGGSSYEQYF. In DNA form, the CDR3 reads TGTGCCAGCAGCTTAGCGCAAGGGGGGTCAAGTTACGAGCAGTACTTC.